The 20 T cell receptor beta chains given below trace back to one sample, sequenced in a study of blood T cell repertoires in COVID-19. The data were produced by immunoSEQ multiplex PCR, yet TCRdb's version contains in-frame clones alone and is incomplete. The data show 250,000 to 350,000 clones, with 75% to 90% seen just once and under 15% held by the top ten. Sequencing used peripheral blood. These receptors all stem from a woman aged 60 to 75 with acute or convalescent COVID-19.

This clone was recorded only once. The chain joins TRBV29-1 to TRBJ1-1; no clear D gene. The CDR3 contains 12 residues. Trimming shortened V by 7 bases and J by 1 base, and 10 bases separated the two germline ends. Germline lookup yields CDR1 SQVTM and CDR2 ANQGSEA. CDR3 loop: CSGGRENTEAFF. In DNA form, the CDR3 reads TGCAGCGGCGGACGGGAGAACACTGAAGCTTTCTTT.

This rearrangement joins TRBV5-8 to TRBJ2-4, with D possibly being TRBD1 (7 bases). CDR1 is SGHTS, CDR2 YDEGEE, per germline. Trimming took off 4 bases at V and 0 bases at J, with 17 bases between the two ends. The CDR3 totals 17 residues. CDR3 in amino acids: CASSLAGGRLAKNIQYF. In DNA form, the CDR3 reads TGTGCCAGCAGCCTCGCAGGGGGGAGACTAGCCAAAAACATTCAGTACTTC.

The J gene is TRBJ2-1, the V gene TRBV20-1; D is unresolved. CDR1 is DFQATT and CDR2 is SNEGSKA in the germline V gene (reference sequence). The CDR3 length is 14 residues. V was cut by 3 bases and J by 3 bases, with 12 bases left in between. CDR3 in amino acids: CSASDTAFYNEQFF. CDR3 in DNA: TGCAGTGCTAGTGACACCGCGTTCTACAATGAGCAGTTCTTC.

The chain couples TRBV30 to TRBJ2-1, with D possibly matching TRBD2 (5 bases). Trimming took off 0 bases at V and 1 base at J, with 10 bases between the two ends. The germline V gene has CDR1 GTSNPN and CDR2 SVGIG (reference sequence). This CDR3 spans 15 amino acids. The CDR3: CAWSVPSGSYNEQFF. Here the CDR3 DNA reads TGTGCCTGGAGTGTACCCTCGGGGTCCTACAATGAGCAGTTCTTC.

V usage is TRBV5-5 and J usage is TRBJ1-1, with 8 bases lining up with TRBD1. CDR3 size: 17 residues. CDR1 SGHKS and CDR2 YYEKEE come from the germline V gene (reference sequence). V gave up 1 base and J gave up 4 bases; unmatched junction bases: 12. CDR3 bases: TGTGCCAGCAGCTTGAGGGGGAATGACAGGGGAGGCACTGAAGCTTTCTTT. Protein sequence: CASSLRGNDRGGTEAFF.

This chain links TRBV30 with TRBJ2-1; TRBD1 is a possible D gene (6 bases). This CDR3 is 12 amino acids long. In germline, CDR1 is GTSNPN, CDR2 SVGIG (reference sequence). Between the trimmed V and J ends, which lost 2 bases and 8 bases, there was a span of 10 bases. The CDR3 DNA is TGTGCCTGGAGTCGGGACAAATATGAGCAGTTCTTC. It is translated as CAWSRDKYEQFF.

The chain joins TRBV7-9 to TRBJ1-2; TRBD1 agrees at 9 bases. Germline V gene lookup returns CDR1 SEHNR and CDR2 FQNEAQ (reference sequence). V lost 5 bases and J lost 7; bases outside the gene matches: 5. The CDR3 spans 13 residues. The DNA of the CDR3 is TGTGCCAGCAGCCCGGGGACAGGGAGTGGCTACACCTTC. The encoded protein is CASSPGTGSGYTF.

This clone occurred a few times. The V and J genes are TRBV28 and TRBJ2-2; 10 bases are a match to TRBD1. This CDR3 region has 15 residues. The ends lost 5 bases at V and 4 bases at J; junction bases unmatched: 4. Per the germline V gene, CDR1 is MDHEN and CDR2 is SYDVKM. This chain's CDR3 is CASSDRTGGTGELFF. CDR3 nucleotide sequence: TGTGCCAGCAGTGATCGGACAGGGGGCACCGGGGAGCTGTTTTTT.

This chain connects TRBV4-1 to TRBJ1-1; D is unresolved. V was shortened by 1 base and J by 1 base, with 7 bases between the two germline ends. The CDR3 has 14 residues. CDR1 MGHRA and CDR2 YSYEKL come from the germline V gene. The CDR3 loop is CASSQGRENTEAFF. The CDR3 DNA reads TGCGCCAGCAGCCAAGGGAGGGAGAACACTGAAGCTTTCTTT.

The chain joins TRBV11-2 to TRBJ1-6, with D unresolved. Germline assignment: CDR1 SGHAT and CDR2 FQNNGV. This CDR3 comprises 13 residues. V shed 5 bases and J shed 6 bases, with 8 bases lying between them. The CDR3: CASSPPVNSPLHF. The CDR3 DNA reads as TGTGCCAGCAGCCCGCCGGTTAATTCACCCCTCCACTTT.

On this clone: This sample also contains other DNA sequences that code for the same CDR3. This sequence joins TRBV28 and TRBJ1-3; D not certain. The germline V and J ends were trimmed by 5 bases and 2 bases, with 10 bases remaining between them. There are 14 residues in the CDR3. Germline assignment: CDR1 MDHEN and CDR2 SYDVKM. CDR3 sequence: CASSPPGTGNTIYF. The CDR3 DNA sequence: TGTGCCAGCAGTCCCCCAGGTACTGGAAACACCATATATTTT.

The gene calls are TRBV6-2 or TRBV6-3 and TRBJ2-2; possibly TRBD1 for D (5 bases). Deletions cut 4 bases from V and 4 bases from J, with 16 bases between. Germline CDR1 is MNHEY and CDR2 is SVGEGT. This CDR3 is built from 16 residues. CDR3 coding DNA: TGTGCCAGCAGTTTTATAGGGGCAATAGGCACCGGGGAGCTGTTTTTT. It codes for CASSFIGAIGTGELFF.

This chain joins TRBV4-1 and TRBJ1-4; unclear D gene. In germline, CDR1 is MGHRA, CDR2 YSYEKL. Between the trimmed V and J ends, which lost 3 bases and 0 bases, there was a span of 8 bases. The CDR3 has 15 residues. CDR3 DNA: TGCGCCAGCAGCCAGCGGGCCGCAACTAATGAAAAACTGTTTTTT. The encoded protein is CASSQRAATNEKLFF.

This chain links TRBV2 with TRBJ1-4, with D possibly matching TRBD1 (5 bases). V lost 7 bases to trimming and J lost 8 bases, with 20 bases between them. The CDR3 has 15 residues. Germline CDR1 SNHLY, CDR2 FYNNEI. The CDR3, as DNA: TGTGCCAGCATAAGGAGTTGGGGGGGAAAAGAAAAACTGTTTTTT. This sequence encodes CASIRSWGGKEKLFF.

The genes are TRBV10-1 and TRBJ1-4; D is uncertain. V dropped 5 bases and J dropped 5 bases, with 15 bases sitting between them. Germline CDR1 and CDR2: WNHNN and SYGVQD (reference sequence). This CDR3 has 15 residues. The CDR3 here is CASSPQQYPNEKLFF. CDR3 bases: TGCGCCAGCAGTCCACAACAGTACCCGAATGAAAAACTGTTTTTT.

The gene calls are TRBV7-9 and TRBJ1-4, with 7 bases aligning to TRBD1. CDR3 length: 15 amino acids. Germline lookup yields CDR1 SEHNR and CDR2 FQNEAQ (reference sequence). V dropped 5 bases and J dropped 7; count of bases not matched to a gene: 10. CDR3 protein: CASSLTGDLGEKLFF. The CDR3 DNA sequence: TGTGCCAGCAGCCTAACAGGGGACCTCGGTGAAAAACTGTTTTTT.

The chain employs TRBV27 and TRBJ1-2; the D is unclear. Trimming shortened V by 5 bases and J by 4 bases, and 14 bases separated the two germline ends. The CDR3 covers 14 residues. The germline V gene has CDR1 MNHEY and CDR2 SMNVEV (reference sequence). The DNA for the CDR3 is TGTGCCAGCAGTCCAGAGGGAACGAGCTATGGCTACACCTTC. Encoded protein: CASSPEGTSYGYTF.

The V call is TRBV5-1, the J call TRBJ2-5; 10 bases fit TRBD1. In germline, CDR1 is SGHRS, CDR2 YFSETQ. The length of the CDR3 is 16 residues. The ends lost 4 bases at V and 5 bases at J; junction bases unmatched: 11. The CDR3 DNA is TGCGCCAGCAGCGGGACAGGGGTGGTATTTGGGGAGACCCAGTACTTC. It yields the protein CASSGTGVVFGETQYF. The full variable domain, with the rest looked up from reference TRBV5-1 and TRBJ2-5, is KAGVTQTPRYLIKTRGQQVTLSCSPISGHRSVSWYQQTPGQGLQFLFEYFSETQRNKGNFPGRFSGRQFSNSRSEMNVSTLELGDSALYLCASSGTGVVFGETQYFGPGTRLLVL.

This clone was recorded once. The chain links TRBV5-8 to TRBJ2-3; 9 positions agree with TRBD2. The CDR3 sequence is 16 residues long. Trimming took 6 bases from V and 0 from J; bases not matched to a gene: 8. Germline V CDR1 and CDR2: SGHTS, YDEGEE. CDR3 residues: CASTPRTSASTDTQYF. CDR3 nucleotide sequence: TGTGCCAGCACTCCACGGACTAGCGCTAGCACAGATACGCAGTATTTT.

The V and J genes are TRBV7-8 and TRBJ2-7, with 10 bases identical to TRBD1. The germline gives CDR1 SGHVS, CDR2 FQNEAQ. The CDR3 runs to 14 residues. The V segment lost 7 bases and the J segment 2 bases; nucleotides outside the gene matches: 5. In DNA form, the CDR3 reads TGTGCCAGCACACGGACAGGGGGGGCCTACGAGCAGTACTTC. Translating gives CASTRTGGAYEQYF. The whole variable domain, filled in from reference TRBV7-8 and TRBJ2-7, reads GAGVSQSPRYKVAKRGQDVALRCDPISGHVSLFWYQQALGQGPEFLTYFQNEAQLDKSGLPSDRFFAERPEGSVSTLKIQRTQQEDSAVYLCASTRTGGAYEQYFGPGTRLTVT.